This T cell receptor beta chain was recovered during a study of response to subunit inactivated influenza vaccine. This clonotype was observed a few times. Its antigen is still unknown. Trimming removed 6 bases from V and 2 bases from J, with 18 bases in between. The CDR3 is 16 amino acids. Study conclusions and caveats: The authors put forward the suggestion that each seasonal influenza vaccination may bring in only a limited number of new T cells.

TCRdb itself ran the RT-PCR reads through MiXCR, one entry per CDR3 protein. The data show 650,000 to 800,000 distinct CDR3 sequences, with approximately 17% seen just once and roughly a tenth held by the top ten. The rearrangement links TRBV12-3 or TRBV12-4 to TRBJ2-3; D perhaps matches TRBD1 (6 bases). This material consisted of PBMCs from blood, taken 4 to 6 days after vaccination. The source of this sequence is a man aged 50-59 years who received an inactivated influenza vaccine. CDR3 in DNA: TGTGCCAGCAGATATAGGGTTAGGGGGACCACAGATACGCAGTATTTT. It is translated as CASRYRVRGTTDTQYF.